The present entry profiles one T cell receptor (beta chain) with its context. The antigen remains undetermined. This sample is part of a study of lymphopenia after photon versus proton radiotherapy. Overall study findings and caveats: Larger post-nadir TCR diversity loss correlated inversely with survival in deceased patients. Proton therapy kept repertoires fairly stable, unlike photons, which gained effector/memory cells.

Generated by immunoSEQ multiplex PCR, the TCRdb table keeps only in-frame clones and is missing some. The sample consists of about 29,000 clones, approximately 86% of them appearing once. Germline CDR1 SGHRS, CDR2 YFSETQ. Trimming left V 2 bases short and J 0 bases short, with 12 bases between. The CDR3 runs 16 residues. Specimen: peripheral blood, collected from a patient treated with proton-based radiotherapy. This chain uses TRBV5-1 with TRBJ1-3; D gene uncertain. The clonotype originates from a woman aged 55-69 years with cholangiocarcinoma. Some clones in this sample may be carry-over from other donors' samples. This chain's CDR3 is CASSLGTTISGNTIYF. As DNA, the CDR3 is TGCGCCAGCAGCTTAGGCACAACTATCTCTGGAAACACCATATATTTT.